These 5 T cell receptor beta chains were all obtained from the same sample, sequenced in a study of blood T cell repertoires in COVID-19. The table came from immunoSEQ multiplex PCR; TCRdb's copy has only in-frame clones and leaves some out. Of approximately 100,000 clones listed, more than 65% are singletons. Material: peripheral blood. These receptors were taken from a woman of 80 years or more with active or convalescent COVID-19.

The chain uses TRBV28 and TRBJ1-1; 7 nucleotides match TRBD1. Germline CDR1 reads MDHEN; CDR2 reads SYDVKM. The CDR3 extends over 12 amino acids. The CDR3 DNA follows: TGTCCCGGGACAGAAGCGAACACTGAAGCTTTCTTT. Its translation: CPGTEANTEAFF.

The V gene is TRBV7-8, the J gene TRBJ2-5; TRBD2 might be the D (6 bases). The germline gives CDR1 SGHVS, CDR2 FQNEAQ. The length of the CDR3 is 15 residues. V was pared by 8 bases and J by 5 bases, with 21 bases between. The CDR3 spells CASCRGGGVRETQYF. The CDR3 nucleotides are TGTGCCAGCTGCCGGGGCGGCGGGGTCCGGGAGACCCAGTACTTC. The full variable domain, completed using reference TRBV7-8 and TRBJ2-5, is GAGVSQSPRYKVAKRGQDVALRCDPISGHVSLFWYQQALGQGPEFLTYFQNEAQLDKSGLPSDRFFAERPEGSVSTLKIQRTQQEDSAVYLCASCRGGGVRETQYFGPGTRLLVL.

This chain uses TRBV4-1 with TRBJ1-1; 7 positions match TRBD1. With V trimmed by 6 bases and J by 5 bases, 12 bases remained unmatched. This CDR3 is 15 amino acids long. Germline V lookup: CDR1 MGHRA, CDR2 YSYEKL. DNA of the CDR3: TGCGCCAGCAGACCAGACAGGGCTTGGGGGACTGAAGCTTTCTTT. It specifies CASRPDRAWGTEAFF.

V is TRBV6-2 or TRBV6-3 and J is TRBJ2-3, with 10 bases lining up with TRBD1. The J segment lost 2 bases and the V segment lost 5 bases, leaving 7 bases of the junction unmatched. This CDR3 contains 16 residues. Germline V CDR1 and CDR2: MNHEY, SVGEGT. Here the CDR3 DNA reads TGTGCCAGCAGTAGCGACAGGGGGCACTACACAGATACGCAGTATTTT. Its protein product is CASSSDRGHYTDTQYF.

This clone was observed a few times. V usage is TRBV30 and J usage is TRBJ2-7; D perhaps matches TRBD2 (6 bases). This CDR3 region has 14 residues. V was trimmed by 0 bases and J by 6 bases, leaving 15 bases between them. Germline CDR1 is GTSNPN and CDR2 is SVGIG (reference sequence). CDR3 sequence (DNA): TGTGCCTGGAGTGTAATGGGGGACTCGGGCGAGCAGTACTTC. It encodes CAWSVMGDSGEQYF.